This passage covers 16 T cell receptor beta chains from one sample sequenced in a study of regulatory T cells in long-lasting Graves disease. TCR beta libraries were built with iRepertoire HTBI primers and Arm-PCR of CDR3 regions. TCRdb re-called the multiplex PCR reads with MiXCR, one entry per CDR3 protein. This table has some 250,000 distinct CDR3 sequences, over 20% appearing once. Time point reported: newly diagnosed GD, antithyroid drugs for less than 3 months. PBMC-extracted RNA yielded the TCR library. This specimen was peripheral blood mononuclear cells (PBMCs), taken at new diagnosis, from a patient treated with antithyroid drugs. These receptor sequences come from a female donor with Graves disease.

This clonotype was counted between two and nine times. The chain joins TRBV25-1 to TRBJ1-2; no clear D gene. V was shortened by 0 bases and J by 3 bases, with 11 bases between the two germline ends. Germline CDR1 MGHDK, CDR2 SYGVNS. The CDR3 spans 15 residues. CDR3 nucleotides: TGTGCCAGCAGTGAATACGGCGGCGGGGACTATGGCTACACCTTC. It codes for CASSEYGGGDYGYTF.

Worth noting for this clonotype: This could be a read error, since a much larger clone is one nucleotide away. V gene TRBV5-1 combines with J gene TRBJ2-1; tentative D call: TRBD2 (6 bases). Germline V gives CDR1 SGHRS, CDR2 YFSETQ. This CDR3 is 14 amino acids long. Trimming left V 4 bases short and J 7 bases short, with 15 bases between. In DNA form, the CDR3 reads TGCGCCAGCAGCCGTCAGACTAGTGGTAATGAGCAGTTCTTC. Protein: CASSRQTSGNEQFF.

This clonotype was observed many times. The V call is TRBV7-2, the J call TRBJ2-3; D may correspond to TRBD1 or TRBD2 (6 bases each). The ends were cut back, 5 bases at V and 6 bases at J, with 24 bases in the middle. The CDR3 totals 17 residues. Per germline, CDR1 SGHTA and CDR2 FQGNSA. The CDR3 loop is CASSTRGRGGLTDTQYF. The CDR3 DNA is TGTGCCAGCAGCACGAGGGGGAGAGGGGGACTTACCGATACGCAGTATTTT.

This clonotype has only a few counts. The chain couples TRBV3-2 to TRBJ2-7; the table names TRBD2, a call not compared with the DNA. TRBV3-2 is a pseudogene. The CDR3 has 17 amino acids. CDR3 coding DNA: TGTGCCAGCAGCCGAATTCCGGCTAGCGGGAGCTCCTACGAGCAGTACTTC. Its protein product is CASSRIPASGSSYEQYF.

The table lists this clonotype with many counts. The chain couples TRBV20-1 to TRBJ2-7; weak D call: TRBD2 (6 bases). Trimming left V 0 bases short and J 2 bases short, with 11 bases between. Germline-derived CDR1 and CDR2 are DFQATT and SNEGSKA (reference sequence). CDR3 length: 14 amino acids. For the CDR3, the DNA is TGCAGTGCTAGAGATTCTCGCGGGGCCTACGAGCAGTACTTC. This gives the protein CSARDSRGAYEQYF.

This clonotype was counted ten times or more. The J gene is TRBJ2-2, the V gene TRBV18, with 8 bases lining up with TRBD1. Per germline, CDR1 KGHSH and CDR2 LQKENI. Trimming took 6 bases from V and 12 from J; bases not matched to a gene: 3. The CDR3 is made up of 11 amino acids. CDR3 in amino acids: CASSDRVKLFF. In DNA form, the CDR3 reads TGTGCCAGCTCGGACAGGGTGAAGCTGTTTTTT. Filled out from reference TRBV18 and TRBJ2-2, the complete variable domain reads NAGVMQNPRHLVRRRGQEARLRCSPMKGHSHVYWYRQLPEEGLKFMVYLQKENIIDESGMPKERFSAEFPKEGPSILRIQQVVRGDSAAYFCASSDRVKLFFGEGSRLTVL.

This clonotype was found many times. The V gene is TRBV7-9, the J gene TRBJ2-5; 7 nucleotides match TRBD2. V gave up 5 bases and J gave up 7 bases; unmatched junction bases: 13. The CDR3 loop spans 15 amino acids. Germline CDR1 reads SEHNR; CDR2 reads FQNEAQ (reference sequence). The CDR3 loop reads CASSPRLALMGTQYF. The CDR3, as DNA: TGTGCCAGCAGCCCACGACTAGCCCTGATGGGGACCCAGTACTTC.

This chain links TRBV6-1 with TRBJ2-7, with D tentatively TRBD1 (6 bases). V lost 5 bases and J lost 4, with 15 bases in between. This CDR3 has 14 residues. The germline V gene has CDR1 MNHNS and CDR2 SASEGT. The CDR3 DNA reads as TGTGCCAGCAGTCCTTCGGGGACACTTTACGAGCAGTACTTC. Translating gives CASSPSGTLYEQYF.

In its sample, this clonotype was seen many times. The junction does not match germline at one end; this may be a read error. The rearrangement uses TRBV12-3 or TRBV12-4 and TRBJ2-7; D is possibly TRBD1 (6 bases). The CDR3 extends over 11 amino acids. The CDR3 here is CASSLGDRLNF. The CDR3 nucleotides are TGTGCCAGCAGTTTGGGAGACAGGTTAAACTTC.

This sequence joins TRBV6-2 or TRBV6-3 and TRBJ2-2, with 10 bases identical to TRBD2. Germline V lookup: CDR1 MNHEY, CDR2 SVGEGT. CDR3 length equals 15 residues. Trimming cost V 10 bases and J 5 bases; bases outside gene matches: 10. In DNA, the CDR3 is TGTGCCACCTTAAGGACTAGCGGTGGGACCGGGGAGCTGTTTTTT. Residues: CATLRTSGGTGELFF.

The genes are TRBV20-1 and TRBJ2-3, with TRBD2 matching over 8 bases. CDR1 is DFQATT and CDR2 is SNEGSKA in the germline V gene (reference sequence). There are 13 residues in the CDR3. V shed 6 bases and J 5 bases; nucleotides not matched to a gene: 7. The DNA of the CDR3 is TGCAGTGCCGGCGGAGCGGGGGTAGATACGCAGTATTTT. Translation gives CSAGGAGVDTQYF.

In its sample, this clonotype was seen many times. The rearrangement links TRBV10-3 to TRBJ2-5; the D is unclear. Germline V CDR1 and CDR2: ENHRY, SYGVKD. The CDR3 loop spans 15 amino acids. V lost 0 bases, J lost 2 bases, and 10 bases lay in between. CDR3 loop: CAISESVETQETQYF. The CDR3 nucleotides are TGTGCCATCAGTGAGTCGGTGGAAACACAAGAGACCCAGTACTTC.

This clonotype was seen at least ten times. The chain uses TRBV7-9 and TRBJ1-1, with D uncertain. The CDR3 has 15 amino acids. Germline CDR1 is SEHNR and CDR2 is FQNEAQ (reference sequence). Trimming cost V 5 bases and J 1 base, with 14 bases left between them. The CDR3 coding sequence is TGTGCCAGCAGCAATGCCCGGGAGACGAACACTGAAGCTTTCTTT. It yields the protein CASSNARETNTEAFF.

The rearrangement uses TRBV4-3 and TRBJ2-7, with D possibly being TRBD1 (6 bases). The CDR3 runs to 15 residues. V shed 1 base and J shed 3 bases, with 13 bases lying between them. Germline CDR1 reads LGHNA; CDR2 reads YSLEER. The DNA of the CDR3 is TGCGCCAGCAGCCAAGGGTCAGGACAGAGCTACGAGCAGTACTTC. Amino acids: CASSQGSGQSYEQYF.

The CDR3 here is CASSVTSTGELFF. The DNA of the CDR3 is TGTGCCAGCAGTGTGACTAGCACCGGGGAGCTGTTTTTT. The chain uses TRBV12-3 or TRBV12-4 and TRBJ2-2; a weak D match, TRBD2 (6 bases). Deletions cut 5 bases from V and 4 bases from J, with 8 bases between. This CDR3 contains 13 residues.

The chain joins TRBV18 to TRBJ2-2; 9 nucleotides match TRBD2. Trimming cost V 5 bases and J 6 bases; bases outside gene matches: 4. The CDR3 length is 14 residues. Germline CDR1 reads KGHSH; CDR2 reads LQKENI. The CDR3 DNA reads as TGTGCCAGCTCAGCCGGGACTAGCTCCGGGGAGCTGTTTTTT. It specifies CASSAGTSSGELFF.